The next 3 T cell receptor beta chains were all read from a single sample in a study of early T cells in non-severe SARS-CoV-2 infection. TCRdb redid the calling of the 5' RACE reads with MiXCR, one entry per CDR3 protein. The sample gives about 48,000 distinct CDR3 sequences, over 7.5% of which show up once; roughly 8.3% is in the top ten. Source material: whole blood. These receptors came from an adult who was a healthcare worker with PCR-confirmed SARS-CoV-2 infection or an uninfected control (not recorded which).

The table lists this clonotype with a few counts. The chain recombines TRBV28 with TRBJ2-3; 8 nucleotides align to TRBD1. V lost 5 bases, J lost 4 bases, and 11 bases stayed unmatched. From germline, CDR1 is MDHEN and CDR2 SYDVKM. The CDR3 contains 16 residues. The CDR3, as DNA: TGTGCCAGCAGTCCCGGAGCAGGGGGCGTCCCAGATACGCAGTATTTT. This gives the protein CASSPGAGGVPDTQYF.

This clonotype was detected only a few times. V gene TRBV7-9 combines with J gene TRBJ2-7, with 7 bases fitting TRBD2. The V gene's germline CDR1 is SEHNR and CDR2 FQNEAQ (reference sequence). Germline trimming cut 10 bases from V and 2 bases from J; bases unmatched to any gene: 17. The CDR3 contains 16 residues. CDR3 sequence: CATAQGGAPAPYEQYF. The CDR3, as DNA: TGTGCCACCGCGCAGGGAGGGGCCCCGGCCCCCTACGAGCAGTACTTC.

This clonotype showed up many times. The rearrangement links TRBV25-1 to TRBJ1-6, with unresolved D. V shed 1 base and J shed 8 bases, with 3 bases lying between them. CDR3 length: 12 amino acids. CDR1 and CDR2 (germline): MGHDK, SYGVNS. DNA of the CDR3: TGTGCCAGCAGTGAATCCGATTCACCCCTCCACTTT. It codes for CASSESDSPLHF.